This T cell receptor beta chain stems from a study of blood T cell repertoires in COVID-19. Across the study: Sites in the United States, Italy and Spain provided acute and convalescent COVID-19 samples. The cDNA or gDNA used as material had been derived from T cells, B-cell-depleted T cells, or PBMCs.

The table came from immunoSEQ multiplex PCR; TCRdb's copy has only in-frame clones and leaves some out. The sample lists 110,000 to 150,000 clones, about 88% seen once, with approximately 10% in the top ten. Between the trimmed V and J ends, which lost 6 bases and 5 bases, there was a span of 16 bases. This CDR3 has 15 residues. Germline CDR1 SNHLY, CDR2 FYNNEI. Sequencing input: peripheral blood. J is TRBJ2-2 and V is TRBV2; tentative D call: TRBD1 (5 bases). The clonotype was recovered from a man aged 50 or older with active or convalescent COVID-19. The chain's CDR3 is CASSQDTPWTGELFF. The CDR3 DNA follows: TGTGCCAGCAGCCAGGACACACCGTGGACCGGGGAGCTGTTTTTT. Full variable domain (rest looked up from reference TRBV2 and TRBJ2-2): EPEVTQTPSHQVTQMGQEVILRCVPISNHLYFYWYRQILGQKVEFLVSFYNNEISEKSEIFDDQFSVERPDGSNFTLKIRSTKLEDSAMYFCASSQDTPWTGELFFGEGSRLTVL.